In this sample, the clone carrying this TCR beta chain turned up many times. Its target is not known. Primers used in a second PCR of about 7 to 12 cycles were a sample-barcoded 5' primer and a J-beta primer mix. Any given sample supplied a minimum of 3 million CDR3-containing paired-end reads. One entry per CDR3 protein results from TCRdb running MiXCR on the 5' RACE reads. The sample has about 930,000 distinct CDR3 sequences; roughly 29% are singletons. With 0 bases clipped from V and 4 bases from J, the junction kept 5 bases outside the gene matches. The germline V gene encodes CDR1 MNHNS and CDR2 SASEGT. This CDR3 has 15 residues. These data originate in a study of blood T cells in healthy people across ages. Findings and caveats of the study: Diversity estimates drawn from one million T cells were deemed underestimates. Per-million-T-cell TCR beta diversity fell roughly linearly with age.

These data were also reused for a study on T cells of mothers and their children. That source notes: In each mother, TCR beta CDR3 reads exceeded 8.5 million; in each child, they numbered a few million.

The chain has TRBV6-1 and TRBJ2-7; 8 positions agree with TRBD1. The specimen was blood. The TCR was taken from a woman between 40 and 55 years old in good health. The CDR3 loop reads CASSEATGGTYEQYF. CDR3 DNA: TGTGCCAGCAGTGAAGCAACAGGGGGAACTTACGAGCAGTACTTC.